The 26 T cell receptor beta chains below all came from one sample that was sequenced in a study of tissue T cells after allogeneic stem cell transplantation. Data came from immunoSEQ multiplex PCR; TCRdb stores just in-frame clones and leaves some out. This sample has thousands of clones, with around 78% found just once. The sequences come from skin, collected at autopsy. These receptors all come from a male patient at least 60 years old with steroid-refractory graft-versus-host disease after an allogeneic stem cell transplant. Some T cells may be supplied by the graft donor.

The chain carries TRBV6-5 and TRBJ2-7, with 8 nucleotides matching TRBD1. Germline CDR1 reads MNHEY; CDR2 reads SVGAGI. Germline trimming cut 8 bases from V and 5 bases from J; bases unmatched to any gene: 11. The CDR3 spans 14 residues. The CDR3 DNA reads as TGTGCCAGCCGAGGGTGGACAGGGACCAACGAGCAGTACTTC. Protein product: CASRGWTGTNEQYF.

The rearrangement links TRBV18 to TRBJ2-7; TRBD1 matches 7 bases. Germline lookup yields CDR1 KGHSH and CDR2 LQKENI. The ends lost 5 bases at V and 3 bases at J; junction bases unmatched: 10. There are 15 residues in the CDR3. In DNA form, the CDR3 reads TGTGCCAGCTCAGTACCAGGGGGTTCATTCTACGAGCAGTACTTC. Translation gives CASSVPGGSFYEQYF. The variable domain in full, with the rest retrieved from reference TRBV18 and TRBJ2-7, is NAGVMQNPRHLVRRRGQEARLRCSPMKGHSHVYWYRQLPEEGLKFMVYLQKENIIDESGMPKERFSAEFPKEGPSILRIQQVVRGDSAAYFCASSVPGGSFYEQYFGPGTRLTVT.

This chain connects TRBV11-3 to TRBJ2-1, with D possibly being TRBD1 or TRBD2 (5 bases each). This CDR3 spans 15 amino acids. From germline, CDR1 is SGHNT and CDR2 YENEEA. Trimming took off 3 bases at V and 0 bases at J, with 9 bases between the two ends. The CDR3: CASSFGGSSYNEQFF. Here the CDR3 DNA reads TGTGCCAGCAGCTTTGGGGGAAGCTCCTACAATGAGCAGTTCTTC. The full variable domain, rest sourced from reference TRBV11-3 and TRBJ2-1, is EAGVVQSPRYKIIEKKQPVAFWCNPISGHNTLYWYLQNLGQGPELLIRYENEEAVDDSQLPKDRFSAERLKGVDSTLKIQPAELGDSAVYLCASSFGGSSYNEQFFGPGTRLTVL.

The V and J genes are TRBV19 and TRBJ1-2; D ambiguous. Between the trimmed V and J ends, which lost 9 bases and 4 bases, there was a span of 15 bases. Per germline, CDR1 LNHDA and CDR2 SQIVND (reference sequence). The CDR3 loop spans 13 amino acids. This CDR3 is CASRPPLSYGYTF. The CDR3 DNA follows: TGTGCCAGCCGACCCCCCCTGAGCTATGGCTACACCTTC. Looking up the rest from reference TRBV19 and TRBJ1-2 gives the full variable domain: DGGITQSPKYLFRKEGQNVTLSCEQNLNHDAMYWYRQDPGQGLRLIYYSQIVNDFQKGDIAEGYSVSREKKESFPLTVTSAQKNPTAFYLCASRPPLSYGYTFGSGTRLTVV.

V usage is TRBV5-1 and J usage is TRBJ2-3; D possibly matches TRBD1 or TRBD2 (5 bases each). V was trimmed by 4 bases and J by 0 bases, leaving 18 bases between them. Looked up from germline, CDR1 is SGHRS and CDR2 is YFSETQ. This CDR3 is built from 17 residues. Here the CDR3 DNA reads TGCGCCAGCAGCGGGACGATCCAGGATTCTAGCACAGATACGCAGTATTTT. Translation gives CASSGTIQDSSTDTQYF.

The V and J genes are TRBV7-2 and TRBJ2-7, with no clear D. Germline V CDR1 and CDR2: SGHTA, FQGNSA. The CDR3 has 13 amino acids. V gave up 1 base and J gave up 4 bases, with 8 bases separating them. CDR3 loop: CASSLGQLYEQYF. CDR3 coding DNA: TGTGCCAGCAGCTTAGGTCAGTTATACGAGCAGTACTTC. Together with reference TRBV7-2 and TRBJ2-7, the CDR3 gives the full variable domain: GAGVSQSPSNKVTEKGKDVELRCDPISGHTALYWYRQSLGQGLEFLIYFQGNSAPDKSGLPSDRFSAERTGGSVSTLTIQRTQQEDSAVYLCASSLGQLYEQYFGPGTRLTVT.

This clone is deemed large. The DNA of the CDR3 is TGTGCCGGCGGGACAGGGTGGTCCTATAATTCACCCCTCCACTTT. Translating gives CAGGTGWSYNSPLHF. The rearrangement uses TRBV2 and TRBJ1-6; TRBD1 matches 9 bases. Germline lookup yields CDR1 SNHLY and CDR2 FYNNEI. The V and J ends lost 11 bases and 1 base, in that order; junction bases with no gene match: 6. This CDR3 spans 15 amino acids.

This chain links TRBV24-1 with TRBJ2-3; TRBD2 aligns across 7 bases. This CDR3 is 15 amino acids long. V shed 5 bases, J shed 3 bases, and the junction held 7 bases outside the gene matches. Germline CDR1 and CDR2: KGHDR and SFDVKD. CDR3 nucleotide sequence: TGTGCCACCAGTGTCTGGGCGGGGGAGACAGATACGCAGTATTTT. Protein sequence: CATSVWAGETDTQYF.

CDR3 protein: CASSLLRRALKRDQPQHF. The CDR3 region has the DNA TGTGCCAGCAGTCTACTACGACGGGCTCTCAAAAGGGATCAGCCCCAGCATTTT. This sequence joins TRBV28 and TRBJ1-5; D is uncertain. CDR3 size: 18 residues. Trimming took off 5 bases at V and 5 bases at J, with 25 bases between the two ends. CDR1 and CDR2 (germline): MDHEN, SYDVKM.

The chain uses TRBV10-3 and TRBJ1-1; D call uncertain. Germline-derived CDR1 and CDR2 are ENHRY and SYGVKD. The CDR3 is 13 residues long. Trimming took 3 bases from V and 1 from J, leaving 6 bases between them. In nucleotides, the CDR3 is TGTGCCATCAGTGAACAGAGGAACACTGAAGCTTTCTTT. Translating gives CAISEQRNTEAFF.

The rearrangement uses TRBV28 and TRBJ1-2; no clear D gene. Germline V gene lookup returns CDR1 MDHEN and CDR2 SYDVKM. The CDR3 runs 13 residues. The ends were cut back, 2 bases at V and 6 bases at J, with 10 bases in the middle. CDR3 sequence reads: CASSLRHQNGYTF. CDR3 sequence (DNA): TGTGCCAGCAGTTTAAGGCACCAGAATGGCTACACCTTC.

The chain carries TRBV6-5 and TRBJ1-2; unclear D gene. From germline, CDR1 is MNHEY and CDR2 SVGAGI. V was trimmed by 6 bases and J by 1 base, leaving 6 bases between them. This CDR3 has 12 residues. CDR3 protein: CASRPVNYGYTF. The CDR3 nucleotides read TGTGCCAGCAGGCCAGTTAACTATGGCTACACCTTC.

V usage is TRBV4-1 and J usage is TRBJ2-1; D might be TRBD2 (6 bases). CDR1 MGHRA and CDR2 YSYEKL come from the germline V gene. The CDR3 consists of 16 residues. V lost 6 bases and J lost 3, with 18 bases in between. The CDR3 sequence is CASSQTPGAVYNEQFF. In nucleotides, the CDR3 is TGCGCCAGCAGTCAGACACCGGGAGCCGTCTACAATGAGCAGTTCTTC.

The V and J genes are TRBV27 and TRBJ1-6, with D possibly being TRBD1 (6 bases). Germline CDR1 is MNHEY and CDR2 is SMNVEV (reference sequence). V gave up 4 bases and J gave up 15 bases, with 16 bases separating them. The CDR3 contains 13 residues. This CDR3 reads CASSSMGGPNLHF. The CDR3 DNA is TGTGCCAGCAGTTCAATGGGGGGGCCCAACCTCCACTTT.

The chain uses TRBV4-2 and TRBJ2-1; D possibly matches TRBD1 or TRBD2 (6 bases each). CDR1 is LGHNA, CDR2 YNFKEQ, per germline. The V gene lost 1 base and the J gene lost 1 base, with 11 bases spanning the gap. The CDR3 spans 16 residues. The CDR3 DNA is TGTGCCAGCAGCCAAGGCCAGGGGACTTCCTACAATGAGCAGTTCTTC. Its translation is CASSQGQGTSYNEQFF.

CDR3: CASSPGRGRTDTQYF. CDR3 nucleotides: TGCGCCAGCAGCCCAGGGAGGGGGAGAACAGATACGCAGTATTTT. The chain employs TRBV4-1 and TRBJ2-3; D may be TRBD2 (7 bases). Trimming left V 4 bases short and J 3 bases short, with 14 bases between. This CDR3 is built from 15 residues. Germline CDR1 and CDR2: MGHRA and YSYEKL.

The V gene is TRBV7-8, the J gene TRBJ2-7, with D unresolved. Trimming cost V 1 base and J 3 bases, with 10 bases left between them. CDR1 and CDR2 (germline): SGHVS, FQNEAQ. CDR3 length: 14 residues. The CDR3 sequence: CASSLGGSLYEQYF. In DNA, the CDR3 is TGTGCCAGCAGCTTAGGAGGCAGCCTCTACGAGCAGTACTTC. The full variable domain, completed using reference TRBV7-8 and TRBJ2-7, is GAGVSQSPRYKVAKRGQDVALRCDPISGHVSLFWYQQALGQGPEFLTYFQNEAQLDKSGLPSDRFFAERPEGSVSTLKIQRTQQEDSAVYLCASSLGGSLYEQYFGPGTRLTVT.

For the CDR3, the DNA is TGTGCCAGCAGGACCCACCGAGGCAGGGTAGGAGAGACCCAGTACTTC. Its protein product is CASRTHRGRVGETQYF. The chain has TRBV5-6 and TRBJ2-5, with D possibly being TRBD1 (5 bases). The CDR3 loop spans 16 amino acids. The ends were cut back, 5 bases at V and 4 bases at J, with 21 bases in the middle. Germline CDR1 SGHDT, CDR2 YYEEEE.

The chain combines TRBV7-6 with TRBJ2-7; 8 positions match TRBD1. The CDR3 extends over 14 amino acids. Losses at the gene ends were 5 bases for V and 6 bases for J; bases not matched to a gene: 9. Per germline, CDR1 SGHVS and CDR2 FNYEAQ. The CDR3 sequence: CASSEDSRGREQYF. The DNA of the CDR3 is TGTGCCAGCAGCGAAGACAGCAGGGGGCGCGAGCAGTACTTC. Filled out from reference TRBV7-6 and TRBJ2-7, the complete variable domain reads GAGVSQSPRYKVTKRGQDVALRCDPISGHVSLYWYRQALGQGPEFLTYFNYEAQQDKSGLPNDRFSAERPEGSISTLTIQRTEQRDSAMYRCASSEDSRGREQYFGPGTRLTVT.

The chain carries TRBV7-9 and TRBJ2-3; a weak D match, TRBD2 (7 bases). The CDR3 totals 15 residues. V lost 5 bases to trimming and J lost 3 bases, with 15 bases between them. From germline, CDR1 is SEHNR and CDR2 FQNEAQ (reference sequence). The CDR3 loop is CASSRRGAGTDTQYF. The CDR3 DNA reads TGTGCCAGCAGCCGCAGGGGAGCGGGAACAGATACGCAGTATTTT.

This clone was seen a handful of times. The chain employs TRBV9 and TRBJ1-1, with D hard to call. V lost 0 bases and J lost 2, with 5 bases in between. The CDR3 loop spans 13 amino acids. The germline CDR1 and CDR2 sequences are SGDLS and YYNGEE. CDR3 residues: CASSVVANTEAFF. Written as DNA, the CDR3 is TGTGCCAGCAGCGTAGTGGCCAACACTGAAGCTTTCTTT.

V is TRBV9 and J is TRBJ1-3, with 7 bases identical to TRBD1. The V gene end was trimmed by 2 bases and the J gene end by 0 bases; junction bases not matched to a gene: 2. The V gene's germline CDR1 is SGDLS and CDR2 YYNGEE. The CDR3 has 15 amino acids. The chain's CDR3 is CASSVGTVSGNTIYF. The CDR3 DNA sequence: TGTGCCAGCAGCGTTGGGACAGTCTCTGGAAACACCATATATTTT.

This chain uses TRBV5-1 with TRBJ1-2, with unresolved D. Germline CDR1 is SGHRS and CDR2 is YFSETQ. This CDR3 has 13 amino acids. Trimming took 1 base from V and 4 from J, leaving 8 bases between them. The CDR3 region is CASSLSRLYGYTF. The CDR3, as DNA: TGCGCCAGCAGCTTGTCCCGGCTCTATGGCTACACCTTC.

V usage is TRBV5-5 and J usage is TRBJ2-7; 9 bases agree with TRBD1. CDR3 length equals 14 residues. CDR1 is SGHKS, CDR2 YYEKEE, per germline (reference sequence). Unmatched junction bases numbered 1, after V lost 0 bases and J lost 3 bases. The CDR3 protein is CASSLGQGDYEQYF. In DNA, the CDR3 is TGTGCCAGCAGCTTGGGACAGGGGGACTACGAGCAGTACTTC.

The J gene is TRBJ2-7, the V gene TRBV6-5; 7 positions match TRBD1. The germline V gene has CDR1 MNHEY and CDR2 SVGAGI. There are 14 residues in the CDR3. With 6 bases clipped from V and 7 bases from J, the junction kept 12 bases outside the gene matches. CDR3 loop: CASRQKTPRGEQYF. The CDR3 DNA reads as TGTGCCAGCAGGCAAAAGACACCCAGGGGGGAGCAGTACTTC.

The chain joins TRBV6-5 to TRBJ2-3, with D maybe TRBD1 (5 bases). The ends were cut back, 7 bases at V and 7 bases at J, with 12 bases in the middle. The CDR3 covers 12 residues. CDR1 is MNHEY and CDR2 is SVGAGI in the germline V gene. For the CDR3, the DNA is TGTGCCAGCACCAACCCAGGGAATACGCAGTATTTT. This gives the protein CASTNPGNTQYF.